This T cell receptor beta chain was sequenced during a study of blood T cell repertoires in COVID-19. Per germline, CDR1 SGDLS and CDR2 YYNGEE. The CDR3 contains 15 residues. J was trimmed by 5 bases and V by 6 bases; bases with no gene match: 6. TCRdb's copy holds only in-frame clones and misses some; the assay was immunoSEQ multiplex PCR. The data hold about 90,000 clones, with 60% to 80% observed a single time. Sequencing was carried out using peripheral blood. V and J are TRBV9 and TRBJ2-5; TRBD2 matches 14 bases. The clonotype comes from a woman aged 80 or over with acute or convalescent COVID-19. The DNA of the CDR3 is TGTGCCAGCAACAGACTAGCGGGGGGGCGGGAGACCCAGTACTTC. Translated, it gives CASNRLAGGRETQYF.